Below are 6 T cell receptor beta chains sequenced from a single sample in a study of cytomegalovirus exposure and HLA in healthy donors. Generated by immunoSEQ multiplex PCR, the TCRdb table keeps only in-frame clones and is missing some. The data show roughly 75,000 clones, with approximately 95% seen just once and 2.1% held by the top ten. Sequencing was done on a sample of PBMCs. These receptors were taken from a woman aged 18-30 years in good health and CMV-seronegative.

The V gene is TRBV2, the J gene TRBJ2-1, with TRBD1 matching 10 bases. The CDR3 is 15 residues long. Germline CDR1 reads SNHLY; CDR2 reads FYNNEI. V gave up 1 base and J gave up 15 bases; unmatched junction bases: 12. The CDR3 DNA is TGTGCCAGCAGTGAAGAGGGACAGGGGTCCTTTTTACGGTTCTTC. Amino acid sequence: CASSEEGQGSFLRFF.

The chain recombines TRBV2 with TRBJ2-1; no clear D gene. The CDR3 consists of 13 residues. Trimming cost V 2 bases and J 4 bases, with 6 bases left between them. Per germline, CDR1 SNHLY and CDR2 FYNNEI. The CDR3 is CASSETRYNEQFF. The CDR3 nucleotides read TGTGCCAGCAGTGAAACCAGATACAATGAGCAGTTCTTC.

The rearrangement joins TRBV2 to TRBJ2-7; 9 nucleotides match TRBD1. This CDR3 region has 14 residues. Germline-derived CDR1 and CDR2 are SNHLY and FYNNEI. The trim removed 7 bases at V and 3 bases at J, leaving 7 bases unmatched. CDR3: CASNRGHENYEQYF. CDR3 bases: TGTGCCAGCAACAGGGGGCACGAAAACTACGAGCAGTACTTC.

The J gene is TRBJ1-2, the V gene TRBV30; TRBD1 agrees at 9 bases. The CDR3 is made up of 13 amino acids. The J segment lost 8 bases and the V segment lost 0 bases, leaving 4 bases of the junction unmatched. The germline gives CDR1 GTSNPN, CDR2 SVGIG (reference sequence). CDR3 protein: CAWSVGQGIGYTF. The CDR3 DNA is TGTGCCTGGAGTGTCGGACAGGGGATCGGCTACACCTTC.

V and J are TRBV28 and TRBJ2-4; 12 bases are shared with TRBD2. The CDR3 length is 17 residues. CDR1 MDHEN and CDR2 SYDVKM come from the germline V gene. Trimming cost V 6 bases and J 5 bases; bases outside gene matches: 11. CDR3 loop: CASRPRLAGESQNIQYF. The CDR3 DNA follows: TGTGCCAGCAGACCGAGACTAGCGGGAGAAAGCCAAAACATTCAGTACTTC.

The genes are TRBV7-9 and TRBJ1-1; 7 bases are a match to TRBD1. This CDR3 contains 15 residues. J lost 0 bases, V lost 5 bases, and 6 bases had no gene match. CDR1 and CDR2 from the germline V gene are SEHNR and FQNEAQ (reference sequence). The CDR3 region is CASSPAGTVNTEAFF. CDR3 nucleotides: TGTGCCAGCAGCCCCGCCGGGACAGTGAACACTGAAGCTTTCTTT. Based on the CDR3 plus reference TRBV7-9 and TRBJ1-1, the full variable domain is DTGVSQNPRHKITKRGQNVTFRCDPISEHNRLYWYRQTLGQGPEFLTYFQNEAQLEKSRLLSDRFSAERPKGSFSTLEIQRTEQGDSAMYLCASSPAGTVNTEAFFGQGTRLTVV.